This TCR beta chain was sequenced in a study of read filtering for tumor transcriptome and immune sequencing. This clonotype was seen repeatedly, ten times or more. This library used roughly 400 ng RNA and molecular barcoded adaptors spanning alpha/delta and beta/gamma chains. Each CDR3 protein is one row after TCRdb ran MiXCR on the reads. The top ten hold approximately 18% of the sample, which has tens of thousands of distinct CDR3 sequences, under 25% seen once. This receptor was obtained from a donor at least 40 years old with multiple myeloma. Sequencing was performed on a population of CD138-negative cells sorted from bone marrow.

The CDR3 sequence is CSVEMRTGLNTEAFF. As DNA, the CDR3 is TGCAGCGTTGAAATGAGGACAGGGCTGAACACTGAAGCTTTCTTT. The rearrangement joins TRBV29-1 to TRBJ1-1; 8 bases are a match to TRBD1. The CDR3 totals 15 residues. The trim removed 2 bases at V and 0 bases at J, leaving 5 bases unmatched. Looked up from germline, CDR1 is SQVTM and CDR2 is ANQGSEA.